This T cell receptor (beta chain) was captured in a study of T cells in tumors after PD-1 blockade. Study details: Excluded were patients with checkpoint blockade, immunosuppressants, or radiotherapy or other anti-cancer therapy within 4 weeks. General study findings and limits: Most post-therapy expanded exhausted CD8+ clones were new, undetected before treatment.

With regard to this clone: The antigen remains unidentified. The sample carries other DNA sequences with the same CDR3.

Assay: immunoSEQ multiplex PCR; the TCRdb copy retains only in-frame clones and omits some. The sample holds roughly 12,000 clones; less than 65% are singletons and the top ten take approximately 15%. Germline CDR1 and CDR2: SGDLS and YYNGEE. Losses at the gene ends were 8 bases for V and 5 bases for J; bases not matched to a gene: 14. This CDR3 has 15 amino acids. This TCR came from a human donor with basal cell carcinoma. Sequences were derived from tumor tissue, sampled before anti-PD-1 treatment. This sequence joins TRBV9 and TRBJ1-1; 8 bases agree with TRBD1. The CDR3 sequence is CASSYTPTGVTEAFF. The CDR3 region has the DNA TGTGCCAGTAGCTATACTCCGACAGGGGTTACTGAAGCTTTCTTT.